Here is one TCR beta chain with its context. The antigen remains unidentified. Its ends do not fully match the called genes, so a read error is possible. The time point: after preoperative PTX-NDP chemotherapy. The CDR3 extends over 16 amino acids. The V gene's germline CDR1 is SGHTA and CDR2 FQGNSA. This entry belongs to a study of esophageal squamous cell carcinoma under preoperative chemotherapy. Overall study findings and caveats: Clonal contraction, more than amplification, hit abundant clones after paclitaxel-nedaplatin. Peripheral T cells showed a significant TCR diversity increase after chemotherapy, unlike tumor-infiltrating lymphocytes.

TCRdb processed the PCR reads anew with MiXCR; each CDR3 protein has one entry. The sample shows about 19,000 distinct CDR3 sequences, around 46% of them seen only once. This specimen was collected from a patient given preoperative chemotherapy. This TCR came from a human donor with esophageal squamous cell carcinoma. The donor label of this sample is uncertain. The chain has TRBV7-2 and TRBJ2-3, with D tentatively TRBD2 (7 bases). The CDR3 region has the DNA TGTGCCAGCAGGGCACGAGAGGGGGGGAGCACAGATACCCAGTATTTT. It specifies CASRAREGGSTDTQYF.